The 4 T cell receptor beta chains below were found in one sample sequenced in a study of circulating CD8 cells and anti-PD-1 response in melanoma. Live CD3+CD8+TCRalphabeta+ cells were sorted into four subsets by PD-1 and/or TIGIT. Using about 15 ng of total RNA, TCR libraries were made with the QIAseq Immune Repertoire TCR panel. MiXCR was run by TCRdb on the reads, yielding one entry per CDR3 protein. The data contain 950 to 1,500 distinct CDR3 sequences, roughly 8% of them singletons. Sample: CD8+ T cells from PBMCs, taken at baseline or after one month of anti-PD-1 therapy (not recorded which). The receptor source for this set is a human donor with melanoma.

This clonotype was found a few times. V usage is TRBV5-4 and J usage is TRBJ2-1; D is undetermined. The length of the CDR3 is 11 residues. Germline V gives CDR1 SGHNT, CDR2 YYREEE (reference sequence). Trimming stripped 0 bases from V and 13 bases from J, with 8 bases between. CDR3: CASSLGKEQFF. The CDR3 nucleotides are TGTGCCAGCAGCTTGGGTAAGGAACAGTTCTTC.

As concerns this clonotype: This may arise from a read error, as a much more abundant clone is one base away. This chain uses TRBV5-8 with TRBJ2-7, with D unresolved. V shed 0 bases and J shed 3 bases, with 4 bases lying between them. The length of the CDR3 is 12 residues. The V gene's germline CDR1 is SGHTS and CDR2 YDEGEE. CDR3 sequence: CASSLGGYEQYF. The DNA for the CDR3 is TGTGCCAGCAGCTTGGGGGGCTACGAGCAGTACTTC.

This clonotype showed up just a few times. A read error may explain this, as a much larger clone is one base away. The chain has TRBV28 and TRBJ2-3; 8 nucleotides align to TRBD1. In germline, CDR1 is MDHEN, CDR2 SYDVKM. The CDR3 covers 15 residues. CDR3 sequence: CASSSKTGETDTRYF. For the CDR3, the DNA is TGTGCCAGCAGTTCGAAGACAGGGGAGACAGATACGCGGTATTTT.

This clonotype rates as medium-sized. V usage is TRBV11-1 and J usage is TRBJ2-6; D gene unclear. Germline V gene data show CDR1 as SGHAT and CDR2 as FQDESV (reference sequence). Trimming left V 0 bases short and J 0 bases short, with 9 bases between. The CDR3 runs to 17 residues. CDR3 bases: TGTGCCAGCAGCTTAGCGCACCAGAGCTCTGGGGCCAACGTCCTGACTTTC. Encoded protein: CASSLAHQSSGANVLTF.